One sample yielded the 16 T cell receptor beta chains listed below, sequenced in a study of cytomegalovirus exposure and HLA in healthy donors (dated by TCRdb to between 2016 and 2019). Libraries were prepared through the immunoSEQ multiplex PCR assay. For the multiplex PCR, a mixture combining 60 forward primers for TCR Vbeta segments and 13 reverse primers for TCR Jbeta segments was used. TCRdb obtained this table from immuneACCESS and retained in-frame rearrangements with V and J assigned. These tables miss some clones; where compared with another copy, unresolved V genes account for less than half of the shortfall, and the remainder is unexplained. This sample gives 150,000 to 200,000 clones in total; approximately 79% of them show up just once. The top ten clones comprise around 15% of the sample. Source material: PBMCs. The receptors were gathered from a middle-aged man in good health and CMV-seropositive.

The CDR3 DNA is TGTGCCAGCAGCGTAGGGGGGGGGCGCGGCACTGAAGCTTTCTTT. It is translated as CASSVGGGRGTEAFF. The V gene is TRBV9, the J gene TRBJ1-1; weak D call: TRBD1 (6 bases). The germline gives CDR1 SGDLS, CDR2 YYNGEE. Trimming pared 0 bases from V and 4 bases from J, leaving 13 bases between. The CDR3 is 15 residues long.

The rearrangement links TRBV5-1 to TRBJ1-1; TRBD1 is a possible D gene (5 bases). Germline values: CDR1 SGHRS, CDR2 YFSETQ. The CDR3 has 15 amino acids. Trimming stripped 0 bases from V and 1 base from J, with 10 bases between. CDR3 bases: TGCGCCAGCAGCTTGGAGACAGAAAGGAACACTGAAGCTTTCTTT. Protein product: CASSLETERNTEAFF.

This clone showed up just a few times. This chain uses TRBV30 with TRBJ2-7; TRBD2 matches 7 bases. This CDR3 is 13 amino acids long. V lost 3 bases, J lost 13 bases, and 15 bases stayed unmatched. CDR1 is GTSNPN and CDR2 is SVGIG in the germline V gene (reference sequence). In DNA, the CDR3 is TGTGCCTGGAGGAAGCCGGGACTACCAACGGAATACTTC. This codes for CAWRKPGLPTEYF.

This chain connects TRBV2 to TRBJ1-6, with D perhaps TRBD1 (5 bases). Trimming cost V 6 bases and J 9 bases, with 21 bases left between them. CDR1 and CDR2 from the germline V gene are SNHLY and FYNNEI. There are 16 residues in the CDR3. For the CDR3, the DNA is TGTGCCAGCAGGGAAAAACCCGGGGAGGGGACTTCACCCCTCCACTTT. It yields the protein CASREKPGEGTSPLHF.

A single count supports this clone. This chain links TRBV9 with TRBJ2-7, with 9 bases that match TRBD1. After removal of 4 bases from V and 6 bases from J, the junction contained 8 bases not matched to a gene. CDR1 SGDLS and CDR2 YYNGEE come from the germline V gene. The CDR3 covers 14 residues. CDR3 residues: CASSTWDRASEQYF. The CDR3 DNA is TGTGCCAGCAGCACCTGGGACAGGGCGTCCGAGCAGTACTTC.

The V gene is TRBV4-2, the J gene TRBJ2-5, with D perhaps matching TRBD2 (7 bases). The assigned J gene may be wrong: the sequence end matches TRBJ2-7 better. CDR3 length: 15 amino acids. Germline values: CDR1 LGHNA, CDR2 YNFKEQ. The CDR3 DNA is TGTGCCAGCAGCCCATTCTCAACGGGGGGCGGCGAGCAGTACTTC. Encoded protein: CASSPFSTGGGEQYF.

CDR3 bases: TGTGCCAGCATAGATGTCAACACCGGGGAGCTGTTTTTT. Translating it yields CASIDVNTGELFF. V and J are TRBV6-5 and TRBJ2-2; D call uncertain. With 7 bases removed from V and 2 bases from J, the gap between germline ends came to 8 bases. The germline gives CDR1 MNHEY, CDR2 SVGAGI. CDR3 length: 13 residues.

This clone was detected only once. V gene TRBV2 combines with J gene TRBJ2-4, with TRBD1 as a possible D gene (6 bases). Trimming took off 6 bases at V and 4 bases at J, with 16 bases between the two ends. CDR1 is SNHLY and CDR2 is FYNNEI in the germline V gene. The CDR3 has 15 residues. As DNA, the CDR3 is TGTGCCAGCAGCGCCAACAGGGTAGTAAAAAACATTCAGTACTTC. Translating gives CASSANRVVKNIQYF.

The chain uses TRBV5-4 and TRBJ1-1; D might be TRBD1 (6 bases). Trimming took 0 bases from V and 13 from J, leaving 19 bases between them. From germline, CDR1 is SGHNT and CDR2 YYREEE (reference sequence). The CDR3 spans 14 residues. The CDR3 reads CASSLEAGAMEVFF. CDR3 coding DNA: TGTGCCAGCAGCTTGGAGGCGGGGGCGATGGAGGTTTTCTTT.

This clone was counted between two and nine times. The chain carries TRBV2 and TRBJ2-1; 10 positions agree with TRBD2. Germline-derived CDR1 and CDR2 are SNHLY and FYNNEI. Losses at the gene ends were 5 bases for V and 3 bases for J; bases not matched to a gene: 4. There are 15 residues in the CDR3. CDR3 sequence reads: CASSLERGGYNEQFF. The CDR3 coding sequence is TGTGCCAGCAGTCTCGAGCGGGGGGGCTACAATGAGCAGTTCTTC.

The V call is TRBV7-2, the J call TRBJ2-2; 10 nucleotides align to TRBD2. This CDR3 comprises 15 residues. Losses at the gene ends were 2 bases for V and 4 bases for J; bases not matched to a gene: 1. Germline CDR1 and CDR2: SGHTA and FQGNSA. The CDR3 is CASSLTSGVTGELFF. The CDR3 DNA is TGTGCCAGCAGCTTAACTAGCGGGGTCACCGGGGAGCTGTTTTTT.

This chain uses TRBV27 with TRBJ1-1, with TRBD1 identical over 8 bases. In germline, CDR1 is MNHEY, CDR2 SMNVEV (reference sequence). After removal of 7 bases from V and 4 bases from J, the junction contained 8 bases not matched to a gene. This CDR3 is 14 amino acids long. CDR3 sequence (DNA): TGTGCCAGCACCGAGACAGGGGCAGGCACTGAAGCTTTCTTT. This codes for CASTETGAGTEAFF.

The chain carries TRBV15 and TRBJ2-2; 8 bases match TRBD1. Unmatched junction bases numbered 5, after V lost 1 base and J lost 4 bases. The CDR3 spans 16 residues. Looked up from germline, CDR1 is LNHNV and CDR2 is YYDKDF (reference sequence). CDR3 protein: CATSRGDRGSTGELFF. The DNA for the CDR3 is TGTGCCACCAGCAGAGGAGACAGGGGATCCACCGGGGAGCTGTTTTTT.

This clone was counted once. The chain joins TRBV28 to TRBJ1-5, with 8 nucleotides matching TRBD1. The CDR3 extends over 14 amino acids. J lost 7 bases, V lost 6 bases, and 8 bases had no gene match. CDR1 MDHEN and CDR2 SYDVKM come from the germline V gene. This CDR3 is CASRQGGSLQPQHF. As DNA, the CDR3 is TGTGCCAGCAGACAGGGGGGTTCATTGCAGCCCCAGCATTTT.

The chain uses TRBV15 and TRBJ2-1; 9 bases are shared with TRBD1. The V gene's germline CDR1 is LNHNV and CDR2 YYDKDF (reference sequence). Trimming removed 2 bases from V and 6 bases from J; junction bases left unmatched: 8. CDR3 length equals 16 residues. CDR3 nucleotides: TGTGCCACCAGCAGACCTGGGACAGGGATCAGCAATGAGCAGTTCTTC. Translating gives CATSRPGTGISNEQFF.

The genes are TRBV6-1 and TRBJ1-6; possibly TRBD1 for D (5 bases). Germline CDR1 is MNHNS and CDR2 is SASEGT. The CDR3 runs 18 residues. Trimming took 1 base from V and 0 from J, leaving 13 bases between them. The CDR3 coding sequence is TGTGCCAGCAGTGAAGAGGTGGTGGGGGGCTCCTATAATTCACCCCTCCACTTT. This sequence encodes CASSEEVVGGSYNSPLHF.